This TCR beta chain was obtained from a study of blood T cell repertoires in COVID-19 (dated by TCRdb to about 2020). The study in broad terms: The collaborator samples originated in the United States, Italy and Spain and spanned the acute and convalescent phases of COVID-19. The prospective study material was composed of cDNA or gDNA derived from T cells, B-cell-depleted T cells, or PBMCs. Subjects who had been exposed to COVID-19, were actively infected with it, or had recovered from it provided the deeply sampled blood TCRbeta repertoires that made up the dataset. The repertoires were made available in a free public database intended to serve as a resource for research on the immune response to SARS-CoV-2. The samples were drawn from two sources: the first 160 participants of the ongoing ImmuneRACE study, and 1,200 or so subjects contributed by 6 global collaborators. A de-identified subject ID, COVID-19 status, age in years and sex were almost always included in the sample metadata. Where available, HLA class I and class II types were taken from metadata supplied by the sample provider and were not determined by assay-based typing.

General findings and caveats noted by the study authors: The amount of clinical and demographic metadata varied by source and participant and was provided uncurated.

TCRbeta CDR3 regions were amplified from genomic DNA using the immunoSEQ Assay, a bias-controlled multiplex PCR. The original pipeline was this. The number of nucleated cells in each sample was estimated from the amplification of reference gene primers within the assay. To quantify the absolute abundance of each unique TCRbeta CDR3 rearrangement, sequence reads were collapsed and filtered. For each sample, productive Simpson clonality was calculated as the square root of Simpson's diversity index across productive rearrangements. TCRdb retrieved this table from immuneACCESS and kept in-frame rearrangements only. Not all clones are present; in checked studies, unresolved V genes account for under half, and no reason is known for the remainder. The V and J calls and clone size come from that table; D and trimming were worked out from the DNA. In all, the sample holds about 220,000 clones, and around 83% of those were seen once. Approximately 2.6% of the sample is in the top ten clones.

Via the germline V gene (reference sequence), CDR1 is SGHNT and CDR2 YYREEE. The germline V end is reduced by 1 base and the J end by 1 base; junction bases left unmatched: 1. The cysteine opens and the phenylalanine closes a CDR3 of 14 amino acids. Only CDR3 DNA is held: 42 bases, read in frame from base 1. Another Seattle source contributed samples from volunteer blood donors who had recovered from COVID-19. The collaborating institutions used their own protocols to collect whole blood in K2EDTA tubes. For TCRbeta analysis, collaborators shipped samples in one of three forms: frozen whole blood, isolated PBMCs, or DNA extracted from either of those sample types. A remark on this clone: The antigen this receptor binds is unknown. No base-level quality is on record; no much larger clone is a single base apart.

This clonotype was sampled from a man aged 45-65 years who had recovered from COVID-19. The chain couples TRBV5-4 to TRBJ2-5; TRBD2 fits 7 bases in the junction. Source material: peripheral blood. The nucleotide sequence is given as TGTGCCAGCAGCTTGCCGGGGGGCCAAGAGACCCAGTACTTC. Its coded protein is CASSLPGGQETQYF.